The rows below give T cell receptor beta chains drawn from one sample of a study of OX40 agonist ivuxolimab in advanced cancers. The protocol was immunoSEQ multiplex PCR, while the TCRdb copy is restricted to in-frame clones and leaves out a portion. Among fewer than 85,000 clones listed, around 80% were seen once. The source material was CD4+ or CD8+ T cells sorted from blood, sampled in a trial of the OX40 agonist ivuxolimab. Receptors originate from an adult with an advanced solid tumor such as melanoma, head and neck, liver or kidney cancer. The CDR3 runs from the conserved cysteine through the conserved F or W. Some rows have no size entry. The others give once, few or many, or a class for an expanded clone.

CDR3 protein: CASSGTGTTINEQFF
J gene: TRBJ2-1
V gene: TRBV5-1
clone size: .

CDR3 protein: CASSQISGTGPEGYTF
J gene: TRBJ1-2
V gene: TRBV28
clone size: .

CDR3 protein: CASSDRSKEGEKLFF
J gene: TRBJ1-4
V gene: TRBV6-1
clone size: .

CDR3 protein: CASRGGLASTDTQYF
J gene: TRBJ2-3
V gene: TRBV2
clone size: once

CDR3 protein: CASSLTHATSGNTIYF
J gene: TRBJ1-3
V gene: TRBV7-8
clone size: .

CDR3 protein: CASRDRDSRRGYNEQFF
J gene: TRBJ2-1
V gene: TRBV11-2
clone size: .

CDR3 protein: CASSLKETQYF
J gene: TRBJ2-5
V gene: TRBV28
clone size: .

CDR3 protein: CASSARETQYF
J gene: TRBJ2-5
V gene: TRBV5-6
clone size: .

CDR3 protein: CASSISSQNPHEQYF
J gene: TRBJ2-7
V gene: TRBV19
clone size: .

CDR3 protein: CASSSTTGAGNEKLFF
J gene: TRBJ1-4
V gene: TRBV7-8
clone size: .